The 32 T cell receptor beta chains presented below share a single source sample, sequenced in a study of blood T cell repertoires in COVID-19. Assay: immunoSEQ multiplex PCR; the TCRdb copy retains only in-frame clones and omits some. The sample records more than 150,000 clones, about 90% being singletons. The sample taken for sequencing was peripheral blood. These receptors came from a man between 60 and 75 years old with acute or convalescent COVID-19.

The chain joins TRBV5-1 to TRBJ2-1, with D perhaps matching TRBD1 (6 bases). Trimming removed 1 base from V and 4 bases from J, with 12 bases in between. Germline V gives CDR1 SGHRS, CDR2 YFSETQ. This CDR3 is 15 amino acids long. The CDR3 protein is CASSLQTGTYNEQFF. CDR3 DNA: TGCGCCAGCAGCTTGCAGACAGGTACATACAATGAGCAGTTCTTC.

The rearrangement uses TRBV7-2 and TRBJ2-3; D possibly corresponds to TRBD2 (6 bases). The germline V and J ends were trimmed by 5 bases and 3 bases, with 6 bases remaining between them. The CDR3 is 12 residues long. Germline V gives CDR1 SGHTA, CDR2 FQGNSA. CDR3 DNA: TGTGCCAGCAGCGGGGGGACAGATACGCAGTATTTT. Its translation: CASSGGTDTQYF. The complete variable domain, with remaining parts taken from reference TRBV7-2 and TRBJ2-3, reads GAGVSQSPSNKVTEKGKDVELRCDPISGHTALYWYRQSLGQGLEFLIYFQGNSAPDKSGLPSDRFSAERTGGSVSTLTIQRTQQEDSAVYLCASSGGTDTQYFGPGTRLTVL.

The V call is TRBV6-5, the J call TRBJ2-4, with no clear D. This CDR3 contains 16 residues. Germline CDR1 MNHEY, CDR2 SVGAGI. The germline V and J ends were trimmed by 0 bases and 0 bases, with 9 bases remaining between them. DNA for the CDR3: TGTGCCAGCAGTTACTCTACGGTCCTAGCCAAAAACATTCAGTACTTC. Translating it yields CASSYSTVLAKNIQYF.

The chain joins TRBV27 to TRBJ1-2, with D tentatively TRBD1 (5 bases). The CDR3 has 13 residues. The V gene lost 6 bases and the J gene lost 8 bases, with 16 bases spanning the gap. Germline V gene sequence: CDR1 MNHEY, CDR2 SMNVEV (reference sequence). The CDR3 here is CASSLGGAGGYTF. CDR3 nucleotide sequence: TGTGCCAGCAGCCTAGGAGGGGCTGGGGGCTACACCTTC.

The V and J genes are TRBV29-1 and TRBJ2-4, with unresolved D. From germline, CDR1 is SQVTM and CDR2 ANQGSEA. V gave up 5 bases and J gave up 6 bases, with 5 bases separating them. The CDR3 loop spans 10 amino acids. The CDR3 DNA is TGCAGCGTTCGGTCAAACATTCAGTACTTC. Amino acids: CSVRSNIQYF.

The genes are TRBV10-1 and TRBJ2-3; D perhaps matches TRBD2 (6 bases). Germline lookup yields CDR1 WNHNN and CDR2 SYGVQD (reference sequence). V was shortened by 5 bases and J by 0 bases, with 12 bases between the two germline ends. CDR3 size: 15 residues. The CDR3 nucleotides read TGCGCCAGCAGTCCGGGACTTAGTAGCACAGATACGCAGTATTTT. The encoded protein is CASSPGLSSTDTQYF.

This chain links TRBV3-1 (or the pseudogene TRBV3-2) with TRBJ2-3, with 9 bases lining up with TRBD2. CDR1 and CDR2 (germline): LGHDT, YNNKEL (reference sequence). Unmatched junction bases numbered 5, after V lost 6 bases and J lost 4 bases. The CDR3 runs 14 residues. The CDR3 here is CASSPRGGPDTQYF. CDR3 sequence (DNA): TGTGCCAGCAGTCCGCGGGGGGGTCCAGATACGCAGTATTTT.

J is TRBJ1-1 and V is TRBV18; maybe TRBD1 (6 bases). Germline CDR1 KGHSH, CDR2 LQKENI. V was trimmed by 4 bases and J by 3 bases, leaving 18 bases between them. CDR3 size: 16 residues. The CDR3 loop reads CASSLTSGWGHTEAFF. The CDR3 DNA is TGTGCCAGCTCACTAACCTCAGGGTGGGGGCACACTGAAGCTTTCTTT.

The chain has TRBV15 and TRBJ1-6, with TRBD1 identical over 8 bases. V was clipped by 2 bases and J by 5 bases; unmatched bases: 2. In germline, CDR1 is LNHNV, CDR2 YYDKDF (reference sequence). This CDR3 region has 15 residues. CDR3 region: CATSRRQGNNSPLHF. CDR3 bases: TGTGCCACCAGCAGACGACAGGGGAATAATTCACCCCTCCACTTT.

The chain is built from TRBV4-2 and TRBJ2-2, with TRBD2 matching 9 bases. The J segment lost 6 bases and the V segment lost 0 bases, leaving 2 bases of the junction unmatched. Germline lookup yields CDR1 LGHNA and CDR2 YNFKEQ. This CDR3 comprises 15 residues. CDR3 region: CASSQDTSGSGELFF. The DNA of the CDR3 is TGTGCCAGCAGCCAAGACACTAGCGGGTCCGGGGAGCTGTTTTTT.

The chain is built from TRBV5-6 and TRBJ1-2; 12 nucleotides agree with TRBD1. The CDR3 runs 15 residues. V lost 0 bases, J lost 7 bases, and 4 bases stayed unmatched. Germline CDR1 and CDR2: SGHDT and YYEEEE. The CDR3 loop reads CASSLGGQGAGGYTF. The CDR3 DNA reads TGTGCCAGCAGCTTGGGGGGACAGGGGGCCGGTGGCTACACCTTC.

The genes are TRBV6-5 and TRBJ1-2; 8 positions match TRBD1. V trimming: 4 bases; J trimming: 8 bases; junction bases outside the gene matches: 12. The CDR3 is 15 residues long. Germline CDR1 is MNHEY and CDR2 is SVGAGI. CDR3 loop: CASSLKPGGAGGYTF. The CDR3 DNA reads TGTGCCAGCAGTTTGAAGCCAGGGGGCGCCGGGGGCTACACCTTC.

V usage is TRBV19 and J usage is TRBJ2-3; TRBD2 agrees at 8 bases. Germline V CDR1 and CDR2: LNHDA, SQIVND (reference sequence). After removal of 6 bases from V and 2 bases from J, the junction contained 4 bases not matched to a gene. This CDR3 contains 14 residues. The CDR3: CASRRGGITDTQYF. The CDR3 DNA reads TGTGCCAGTAGACGGGGGGGTATCACAGATACGCAGTATTTT.

The gene calls are TRBV7-9 and TRBJ2-7; 15 positions match TRBD2. After removal of 1 base from V and 3 bases from J, the junction contained 10 bases not matched to a gene. In germline, CDR1 is SEHNR, CDR2 FQNEAQ (reference sequence). The CDR3 contains 19 residues. The CDR3 region has the DNA TGTGCCAGCAGCTTAGGAGTTCCGTGGACTAGCGGGGGGGACTACGAGCAGTACTTC. It translates to CASSLGVPWTSGGDYEQYF.

This chain connects TRBV10-2 to TRBJ2-1; perhaps TRBD2 as D (6 bases). Looked up from germline, CDR1 is WSHSY and CDR2 is SAAADI. The CDR3 covers 13 residues. V was trimmed by 3 bases and J by 6 bases, leaving 9 bases between them. The CDR3 spells CASSDGLSNEQFF. Written as DNA, the CDR3 is TGCGCCAGCAGTGACGGACTATCCAATGAGCAGTTCTTC.

The chain joins TRBV19 to TRBJ1-5; D unresolved. Germline V gives CDR1 LNHDA, CDR2 SQIVND (reference sequence). This CDR3 has 14 residues. Trimming removed 5 bases from V and 6 bases from J, with 14 bases in between. CDR3 nucleotide sequence: TGTGCCAGTAGTCTCGGTGTCCCAGGTCAGCCCCAGCATTTT. It encodes CASSLGVPGQPQHF.

Comments on this clone: Other nucleotide sequences in the sample specify the same CDR3. The chain combines TRBV6-5 with TRBJ1-5; unclear D gene. The CDR3 is made up of 13 amino acids. The germline V and J ends were trimmed by 10 bases and 0 bases, with 10 bases remaining between them. Germline CDR1 reads MNHEY; CDR2 reads SVGAGI. The CDR3 protein is CATREDSNQPQHF. DNA for the CDR3: TGTGCCACCCGGGAAGATAGCAATCAGCCCCAGCATTTT.

The chain is built from TRBV5-5 and TRBJ2-6; the match to TRBD2 covers 7 bases. Per the germline V gene, CDR1 is SGHKS and CDR2 is YYEKEE (reference sequence). The length of the CDR3 is 16 residues. V trimming: 5 bases; J trimming: 1 base; junction bases outside the gene matches: 6. This CDR3 reads CASRPGGSSGANVLTF. The CDR3 bases are TGTGCCAGCAGGCCGGGGGGTTCTTCTGGGGCCAACGTCCTGACTTTC. The full variable domain, its missing parts supplied by reference TRBV5-5 and TRBJ2-6, is DAGVTQSPTHLIKTRGQQVTLRCSPISGHKSVSWYQQVLGQGPQFIFQYYEKEERGRGNFPDRFSARQFPNYSSELNVNALLLGDSALYLCASRPGGSSGANVLTFGAGSRLTVL.

V gene TRBV11-2 combines with J gene TRBJ2-5; maybe TRBD2 (5 bases). Per the germline V gene, CDR1 is SGHAT and CDR2 is FQNNGV. The ends were cut back, 5 bases at V and 5 bases at J, with 21 bases in the middle. This CDR3 region has 16 residues. CDR3: CASSGAEGILGETQYF. CDR3 nucleotides: TGTGCCAGCAGCGGAGCCGAGGGCATCTTGGGGGAGACCCAGTACTTC.

The chain combines TRBV10-2 with TRBJ1-3; a weak D match, TRBD1 (6 bases). The V gene lost 2 bases and the J gene lost 11 bases, with 10 bases spanning the gap. The CDR3 is 12 amino acids. Germline CDR1 is WSHSY and CDR2 is SAAADI. The CDR3 is CASSEPQGSIYF. CDR3 bases: TGCGCCAGCAGTGAGCCCCAGGGGTCCATATATTTT.

This chain joins TRBV27 and TRBJ1-6; 8 bases map to TRBD1. Germline V gene sequence: CDR1 MNHEY, CDR2 SMNVEV (reference sequence). Trimming removed 0 bases from V and 8 bases from J; junction bases left unmatched: 3. The CDR3 totals 15 residues. In DNA, the CDR3 is TGTGCCAGCAGTTTATCGGACAGGGCTTATTCACCCCTCCACTTT. This encodes CASSLSDRAYSPLHF.

V usage is TRBV27 and J usage is TRBJ1-4; no clear D gene. V lost 6 bases, J lost 3 bases, and 17 bases lay in between. This CDR3 has 16 residues. The germline V gene has CDR1 MNHEY and CDR2 SMNVEV (reference sequence). The CDR3: CASRPIAGLANEKLFF. Here the CDR3 DNA reads TGTGCCAGCAGACCTATCGCGGGTTTAGCTAATGAAAAACTGTTTTTT.

This clone has just a few counts. V and J are TRBV9 and TRBJ1-1; a weak D match, TRBD1 (5 bases). Trimming left V 0 bases short and J 6 bases short, with 15 bases between. Germline V CDR1 and CDR2: SGDLS, YYNGEE. There are 15 residues in the CDR3. The CDR3 bases are TGTGCCAGCAGCGTAGCCCACACAGCGGGGGCTGAAGCTTTCTTT. Translating gives CASSVAHTAGAEAFF.

This clone came up once. This chain links TRBV2 with TRBJ1-1; weak D call: TRBD1 (6 bases). The CDR3 length is 15 residues. Looked up from germline, CDR1 is SNHLY and CDR2 is FYNNEI. The V end was cut by 6 bases, the J end by 4 bases, with 18 bases between. DNA for the CDR3: TGTGCCAGCAGAATGTCAGGGAAAGGGGGCACTGAAGCTTTCTTT. This encodes CASRMSGKGGTEAFF.

V and J are TRBV6-5 and TRBJ1-5; TRBD1 aligns across 10 bases. This CDR3 region has 15 residues. The germline CDR1 and CDR2 sequences are MNHEY and SVGAGI. J lost 7 bases, V lost 7 bases, and 10 bases had no gene match. The CDR3 region has the DNA TGTGCCAGCAACCCGGGACAGGGGAAGAGGCAGCCCCAGCATTTT. It codes for CASNPGQGKRQPQHF.

CDR3 sequence (DNA): TGTGCCAGCAGCTTCCGGCGGGGGGCCACAGATACGCAGTATTTT. This gives the protein CASSFRRGATDTQYF. This rearrangement joins TRBV7-2 to TRBJ2-3; 8 positions agree with TRBD2. V lost 3 bases and J lost 2; bases outside the gene matches: 4. The V gene's germline CDR1 is SGHTA and CDR2 FQGNSA. There are 15 residues in the CDR3.

The V call is TRBV18, the J call TRBJ2-6, with D unresolved. Per the germline V gene, CDR1 is KGHSH and CDR2 is LQKENI. V was clipped by 6 bases and J by 4 bases, with 7 bases between them. The length of the CDR3 is 13 residues. CDR3 bases: TGTGCCAGCTCGCCCCGGGGGGCCAACGTCCTGACTTTC. Its protein is CASSPRGANVLTF.

This chain links TRBV7-2 with TRBJ1-5, with TRBD1 matching 9 bases. J was trimmed by 4 bases and V by 4 bases; bases with no gene match: 8. The CDR3 has 16 amino acids. Germline CDR1 SGHTA, CDR2 FQGNSA. The CDR3 DNA is TGTGCCAGCAGCTATACAGGGGGCTTAGCGAATCAGCCCCAGCATTTT. It specifies CASSYTGGLANQPQHF. The full variable domain, in which reference TRBV7-2 and TRBJ1-5 provide the parts outside the CDR3, is GAGVSQSPSNKVTEKGKDVELRCDPISGHTALYWYRQSLGQGLEFLIYFQGNSAPDKSGLPSDRFSAERTGGSVSTLTIQRTQQEDSAVYLCASSYTGGLANQPQHFGDGTRLSIL.

The CDR3 loop reads CASSLIGGIVDEKLFF. CDR3 sequence (DNA): TGTGCCAGCAGTTTAATCGGGGGAATTGTGGATGAAAAACTGTTTTTT. The chain joins TRBV27 to TRBJ1-4, with D perhaps matching TRBD1 (5 bases). Deletions cut 2 bases from V and 6 bases from J, with 16 bases between. The CDR3 length is 16 residues. The germline V gene has CDR1 MNHEY and CDR2 SMNVEV (reference sequence).

The chain is built from TRBV6-6 and TRBJ1-5; D is unresolved. Trimming took 7 bases from V and 0 from J, leaving 13 bases between them. This CDR3 is 15 amino acids long. Germline V gene lookup returns CDR1 MNHNY and CDR2 SVGAGI (reference sequence). The CDR3 nucleotides are TGTGCCAGCATGCTCTCAGTCAATAGCAATCAGCCCCAGCATTTT. Translated, it gives CASMLSVNSNQPQHF.

The chain has TRBV7-2 and TRBJ1-2, with D possibly being TRBD1 (6 bases). Germline V gene sequence: CDR1 SGHTA, CDR2 FQGNSA. Trimming took off 2 bases at V and 3 bases at J, with 16 bases between the two ends. The CDR3 covers 16 residues. This CDR3 reads CASSLRADRTDYGYTF. The CDR3 DNA reads as TGTGCCAGCAGCTTACGGGCTGACAGGACCGACTATGGCTACACCTTC.

The V call is TRBV6-5, the J call TRBJ1-1, with 9 bases fitting TRBD1. This CDR3 has 16 amino acids. With V trimmed by 4 bases and J by 8 bases, 14 bases remained unmatched. Per germline, CDR1 MNHEY and CDR2 SVGAGI. The CDR3 DNA sequence: TGTGCCAGCAGTTCCTCACCCGGGACAGGGCGGTTCGAAGCTTTCTTT. Translation: CASSSSPGTGRFEAFF.